This T cell receptor beta chain was recorded in a study of spatial heterogeneity in lung cancer. Looking at the study overall: Across the raw uncorrected reads, a unique TCR and UMI combination was observed, on average, more than ten times.

TCRdb processed the 5' RACE reads anew with MiXCR; each CDR3 protein has one entry. In the table there are around 6,600 distinct CDR3 sequences, approximately 5% of which are singletons. This clonotype is judged medium-sized. After removal of 0 bases from V and 4 bases from J, the junction contained 3 bases not matched to a gene. The germline gives CDR1 SQVTM, CDR2 ANQGSEA. The CDR3 contains 15 residues. Time point meaning: sample taken at primary tumor resection. Without sorting, whole RNA was sequenced from tumor, nontumor lung or frozen PBMC. The genes are TRBV29-1 and TRBJ2-5; 12 bases line up with TRBD1. This clonotype was obtained from a female donor with early-stage non-small cell lung cancer. This specimen consisted of normal lung tissue next to the tumor, obtained at surgery. The CDR3 DNA is TGCAGCGTTGAAGATAGGGACAGGGGGCGAGAGACCCAGTACTTC. Translated, it gives CSVEDRDRGRETQYF.